The text below deals with one TCR beta chain. This sample stems from a study of blood T cell repertoires in COVID-19. About the research overall: PBMCs, B-cell-depleted T cells, or T cells provided the cDNA or gDNA that made up the material.

Trimming cost V 5 bases and J 5 bases, with 18 bases left between them. The germline V gene has CDR1 MNHEY and CDR2 SMNVEV (reference sequence). This CDR3 comprises 16 residues. The method was immunoSEQ multiplex PCR; TCRdb's version includes in-frame clones alone and lacks a portion of them. This sample has about 140,000 clones; 88% occur once, and the top ten carry 28%. This clonotype was obtained from a human donor in a cohort sampled during active COVID-19. The rearrangement uses TRBV27 and TRBJ2-2; D is possibly TRBD1 (6 bases). Sequencing was carried out using peripheral blood. DNA for the CDR3: TGTGCCAGCAGTACCTTGACAGGTATCGGGACCGGGGAGCTGTTTTTT. It is translated as CASSTLTGIGTGELFF.